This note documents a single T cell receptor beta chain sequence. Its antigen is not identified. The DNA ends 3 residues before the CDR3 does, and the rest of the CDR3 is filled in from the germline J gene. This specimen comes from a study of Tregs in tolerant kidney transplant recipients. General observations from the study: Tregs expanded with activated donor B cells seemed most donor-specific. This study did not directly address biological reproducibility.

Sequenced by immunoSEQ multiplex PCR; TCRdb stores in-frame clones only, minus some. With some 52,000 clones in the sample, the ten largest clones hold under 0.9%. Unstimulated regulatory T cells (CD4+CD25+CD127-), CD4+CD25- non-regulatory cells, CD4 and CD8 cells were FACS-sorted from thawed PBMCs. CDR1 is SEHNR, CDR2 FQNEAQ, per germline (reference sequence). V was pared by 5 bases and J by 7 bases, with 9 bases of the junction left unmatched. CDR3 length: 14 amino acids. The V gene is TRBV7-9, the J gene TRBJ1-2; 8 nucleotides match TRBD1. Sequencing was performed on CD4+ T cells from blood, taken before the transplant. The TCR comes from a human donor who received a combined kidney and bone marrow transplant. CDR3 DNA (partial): TGTGCCAGCAGCCTGGACAGGGCTTCTCGTGGC. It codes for CASSLDRASRG. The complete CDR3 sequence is CASSLDRASRGYTF.